These 21 T cell receptor beta chains originate from one sample sequenced in a study of tumor and adjacent non-tumor tissue in lung cancer. A modified ARM-PCR protocol with three rounds of nested PCR amplified TCRbeta. In TCRdb, the multiplex PCR reads were re-called with MiXCR into one record per CDR3 protein. The sample lists around 200,000 distinct CDR3 sequences; 71% were seen once. No cell sorting was done before RNA was extracted from the tissue. Sequenced input: lung tumor tissue. These receptors came from a man aged 60-69 years with non-small cell lung cancer.

Ten or more counts support this clonotype. The V gene is TRBV20-1, the J gene TRBJ2-3; 7 bases are a match to TRBD2. The V gene's germline CDR1 is DFQATT and CDR2 SNEGSKA (reference sequence). V lost 6 bases and J lost 1; bases outside the gene matches: 10. The CDR3 runs to 15 residues. The CDR3 loop reads CSATGSGLGTDTQYF. The CDR3 nucleotides are TGCAGTGCCACGGGTAGCGGGTTGGGCACAGATACGCAGTATTTT.

As regards this clonotype: One end of the junction does not line up with germline, which may come from a read error. The V and J genes are TRBV7-8 and TRBJ2-2, with D perhaps being TRBD1 or TRBD2 (5 bases each). Germline CDR1 is SGHVS and CDR2 is FQNEAQ. The length of the CDR3 is 11 residues. CDR3 sequence: CASTRTRELFF. In DNA, the CDR3 is TGTGCCAGCACGAGGACCAGGGAGCTATTTTTT.

This clonotype was seen more than once but under ten times. The V and J genes are TRBV6-9 and TRBJ2-7; 11 bases align to TRBD2. Trimming took 6 bases from V and 1 from J; bases not matched to a gene: 14. The germline CDR1 and CDR2 sequences are MNHGY and SVAAGI. There are 18 residues in the CDR3. This CDR3 reads CASSSGPLSGRVSYEQYF. CDR3 DNA sequence: TGTGCCAGCAGCTCAGGGCCGCTTAGCGGGAGGGTTTCCTACGAGCAGTACTTC.

This chain joins TRBV11-3 and TRBJ2-1, with a tentative D call TRBD2 (5 bases). Between the trimmed V and J ends, which lost 8 bases and 7 bases, there was a span of 18 bases. The V gene's germline CDR1 is SGHNT and CDR2 YENEEA. The CDR3 has 14 amino acids. CDR3 sequence: CASGQALVLNEQFF. In DNA, the CDR3 is TGTGCCAGCGGCCAGGCACTAGTCTTGAATGAGCAGTTCTTC.

As to this clonotype: A much bigger clone sits one base away, suggesting this may be a read error. This chain joins TRBV12-3 or TRBV12-4 and TRBJ2-5; 11 nucleotides agree with TRBD2. This CDR3 region has 16 residues. Trimming at V came to 6 bases and at J to 3 bases, leaving 9 bases not matched to a gene. The CDR3 DNA follows: TGTGCCAGCAGCACGGCTAGCGGGAGGACCGAAGAGACCCAGTACTTC. Amino acids: CASSTASGRTEETQYF.

This clonotype has more than one count but fewer than ten. A much larger clone lies one base from this, so it may be a read error. The genes are TRBV11-3 and TRBJ1-1; 8 nucleotides line up with TRBD1. The germline gives CDR1 SGHNT, CDR2 YENEEA. J gave up 7 bases and V 5 bases, and 6 bases lay outside the gene matches. The CDR3 has 13 amino acids. CDR3 bases: TGTGCCAGCAGCCGGTTGGGGACAGGTGAAGCTTTCTTT. Its protein product is CASSRLGTGEAFF.

Concerning this clonotype: Its ends do not fully match the called genes, so a read error is possible. This chain uses TRBV20-1 with TRBJ2-1, with D possibly being TRBD2 (5 bases). The CDR3 is 14 residues long. Germline V gene sequence: CDR1 DFQATT, CDR2 SNEGSKA (reference sequence). CDR3 loop: CSASDGGLSNEQFF. CDR3 coding DNA: TGTAGTGCTAGTGATGGAGGATTGTCCAATGAGCAGTTCTTC.

With respect to this clonotype: A much more abundant neighbour one base away suggests this may be a read error. The chain recombines TRBV20-1 with TRBJ2-7; 8 bases line up with TRBD1. The CDR3 spans 14 residues. Germline V CDR1 and CDR2: DFQATT, SNEGSKA (reference sequence). The CDR3 sequence is CSANPITGGYEHYF. The DNA for the CDR3 is TGCAGTGCAAACCCTATCACAGGGGGGTACGAGCATTACTTC.

V is TRBV2 and J is TRBJ1-2; D is undetermined. This CDR3 has 17 residues. Deletions cut 8 bases from V and 2 bases from J, with 24 bases between. Germline V CDR1 and CDR2: SNHLY, FYNNEI. CDR3 loop: CASRPPGSGGNNYGYTF. The CDR3, as DNA: TGTGCCAGCCGTCCCCCGGGATCGGGAGGGAACAACTATGGCTACACCTTC.

Note on this clonotype: At one end, the junction sequence differs from germline, possibly due to a read error. This chain connects TRBV13 to TRBJ1-6; D is possibly TRBD1 (6 bases). The CDR3 sequence is 17 residues long. Germline V lookup: CDR1 PRHDT, CDR2 FYEKMQ (reference sequence). CDR3 sequence: CASSQKTYRVGNSRLHF. The CDR3 DNA is TGTGCCAGTAGTCAAAAAACTTACAGGGTGGGCAATTCACGCCTCCACTTT. Combining the CDR3 with reference TRBV13 and TRBJ1-6 gives the whole variable domain AAGVIQSPRHLIKEKRETATLKCYPIPRHDTVYWYQQGPGQDPQFLISFYEKMQSDKGSIPDRFSAQQFSDYHSELNMSSLELGDSALYFCASSQKTYRVGNSRLHFGNGTRLTVT.

The rearrangement links TRBV12-3 or TRBV12-4 to TRBJ1-4; TRBD1 might be the D (6 bases). V was trimmed by 6 bases and J by 7 bases, leaving 15 bases between them. The CDR3 consists of 14 residues. CDR3 in DNA: TGTGCCAGCAGACCTCGGGGGGGGGCTGAAAAACTGTTTTTT. It is translated as CASRPRGGAEKLFF.

About this clonotype itself: One end of the junction is discordant with germline, which a read error may explain. The chain carries TRBV5-6 and TRBJ1-1, with a tentative D call TRBD1 (6 bases). From germline, CDR1 is SGHDT and CDR2 YYEEEE. This CDR3 comprises 14 residues. In DNA form, the CDR3 reads TGTGACAGCAGCTTTCAGGGGCGGAACACTGAAGCTTTCTTT. Encoded protein: CDSSFQGRNTEAFF.

A remark on this clonotype: A read error may explain this, as a much larger clone is one base away. The chain links TRBV20-1 to TRBJ1-2, with unresolved D. The CDR3 contains 13 residues. The germline CDR1 and CDR2 sequences are DFQATT and SNEGSKA (reference sequence). The V end was cut by 0 bases, the J end by 4 bases, with 9 bases between. The CDR3 sequence is CSARDSPGYGYTF. The CDR3 bases are TGCAGTGCTAGAGATTCCCCAGGCTATGGCTACACCTTC.

The rearrangement links TRBV6-9 to TRBJ2-7; no firm D call. Trimming removed 9 bases at V and 6 bases at J, with 18 bases between. This CDR3 has 13 amino acids. Germline lookup yields CDR1 MNHGY and CDR2 SVAAGI. In DNA form, the CDR3 reads TGTGCCAGGTGCCTCGACAATCACTCCGAGCAGTACTTC. Its protein is CARCLDNHSEQYF.

In the case of this clonotype: A read error is likely, as this CDR3 ends without the conserved phenylalanine or tryptophan. The chain couples TRBV6-5 to TRBJ2-5; tentatively, D is TRBD2 (6 bases). From germline, CDR1 is MNHEY and CDR2 SVGAGI. The CDR3 runs 14 residues. This CDR3 reads CASSRRGFQDTQYS. CDR3 DNA: TGTGCCAGCAGCCGCCGGGGGTTTCAAGATACCCAGTACTCC.

On this clonotype: A read error may produce the germline difference seen at one junction end. The CDR3 here is CTSSPVTGVDEHYF. CDR3 nucleotides: TGTACCAGCAGTCCGGTGACAGGGGTGGACGAGCACTACTTC. The rearrangement links TRBV6-5 to TRBJ2-7; 8 nucleotides agree with TRBD1. Germline V gene sequence: CDR1 MNHEY, CDR2 SVGAGI. The CDR3 covers 14 residues.

This clonotype is termed medium-sized (0.01 to 0.1%). The rearrangement links TRBV13 to TRBJ2-2; no definite D call. With 5 bases removed from V and 6 bases from J, the gap between germline ends came to 7 bases. The CDR3 sequence is 12 residues long. Germline V gene data show CDR1 as PRHDT and CDR2 as FYEKMQ (reference sequence). CDR3 amino acids: CASSRPAGELFF. The CDR3 nucleotides are TGTGCCAGCAGCCGGCCGGCCGGGGAGCTGTTTTTT.

A word on this clonotype: One base away lies a much larger clone, so this may be a sequencing read error. The CDR3 is CASSGFPGTRELFF. CDR3 sequence (DNA): TGTGCCAGCAGCGGGTTTCCAGGGACCAGGGAGCTGTTTTTT. This chain connects TRBV11-2 to TRBJ2-2, with D perhaps assigned TRBD1 or TRBD2 (5 bases each). Per germline, CDR1 SGHAT and CDR2 FQNNGV. The length of the CDR3 is 14 residues. V dropped 5 bases and J dropped 9 bases, with 16 bases sitting between them. Drawing the rest from reference TRBV11-2 and TRBJ2-2, the complete variable domain is EAGVAQSPRYKIIEKRQSVAFWCNPISGHATLYWYQQILGQGPKLLIQFQNNGVVDDSQLPKDRFSAERLKGVDSTLKIQPAKLEDSAVYLCASSGFPGTRELFFGEGSRLTVL.

A word on this clonotype: Relative to the germline gene, one junction end is altered; a read error may explain this. This CDR3 is CGAGGLHTGELFF. The CDR3 nucleotides read TGCGGTGCTGGGGGACTCCATACCGGGGAGCTGTTTTTT. The chain recombines TRBV20-1 with TRBJ2-2, with a possible D match to TRBD2 (6 bases). Germline lookup yields CDR1 DFQATT and CDR2 SNEGSKA (reference sequence). The CDR3 length is 13 residues.

This clonotype turned up a few times. This could be a read error, since a much larger clone is one nucleotide away. The chain is built from TRBV11-3 and TRBJ1-5; no reliable D call. CDR1 is SGHNT and CDR2 is YENEEA in the germline V gene. CDR3 length equals 13 residues. The CDR3 DNA reads TGTGTCAGCAGCTTAGCTCAATCGCAGCCCCAGCATTTT. It encodes CVSSLAQSQPQHF. Supplemented by reference TRBV11-3 and TRBJ1-5, the full variable domain reads EAGVVQSPRYKIIEKKQPVAFWCNPISGHNTLYWYLQNLGQGPELLIRYENEEAVDDSQLPKDRFSAERLKGVDSTLKIQPAELGDSAVYLCVSSLAQSQPQHFGDGTRLSIL.

As for this clonotype: Relative to the germline gene, one junction end is altered; a read error may explain this. J is TRBJ2-4 and V is TRBV4-3, with D perhaps matching TRBD1 (6 bases). Germline V gives CDR1 LGHNA, CDR2 YSLEER. This CDR3 region has 16 residues. The CDR3: CASGQELRGRENIKYF. CDR3 DNA: TGCGCCAGCGGCCAAGAACTCAGGGGTCGAGAAAACATTAAGTACTTC.